Below are 13 T cell receptor beta chains sequenced from a single sample in a study of patients and donors after allogeneic stem cell transplantation. TCRdb analysed the RT-PCR reads with MiXCR anew, one entry per CDR3 protein. The sample holds about 160,000 distinct CDR3 sequences; about two fifths are singletons and the top ten take around 50%. Sample: blood, either unsorted or a sorted T cell fraction (not recorded which). Receptor source: a human donor who was either an allogeneic HSCT recipient or a stem cell or donor lymphocyte infusion donor (not recorded which). It is not recorded whose cells these are; they may come from a transplant donor.

This chain joins TRBV12-3 or TRBV12-4 and TRBJ2-2; 13 nucleotides match TRBD2. J was trimmed by 8 bases and V by 0 bases; bases with no gene match: 3. The CDR3 runs 16 residues. Here the CDR3 reads CASSLALAGGPGELFF. The CDR3 DNA reads as TGTGCCAGCAGTTTAGCACTAGCGGGGGGGCCTGGGGAGCTGTTTTTT.

This clonotype was found a few times. The chain recombines TRBV5-1 with TRBJ1-1; possibly TRBD1 for D (6 bases). Trimming cost V 6 bases and J 3 bases, with 15 bases left between them. The CDR3 is 14 residues long. Germline loops: CDR1 SGHRS, CDR2 YFSETQ. CDR3 residues: CASNLQGGDTEAFF. The CDR3 DNA reads TGCGCCAGCAACCTACAGGGTGGGGACACTGAAGCTTTCTTT.

This chain uses TRBV29-1 with TRBJ1-2; D perhaps matches TRBD1 (5 bases). Germline values: CDR1 SQVTM, CDR2 ANQGSEA. The V and J ends lost 8 bases and 4 bases respectively, with 14 bases between them. The CDR3 has 12 residues. Here the CDR3 DNA reads TGCAGCCACCTCGACGGGGGCTATGGCTACACCTTC. It specifies CSHLDGGYGYTF.

The chain links TRBV29-1 to TRBJ2-5; D remains ambiguous. Germline V gene sequence: CDR1 SQVTM, CDR2 ANQGSEA. CDR3 length: 15 amino acids. Trimming removed 6 bases at V and 1 base at J, with 18 bases between. In DNA, the CDR3 is TGCAGCGTAGATGGACCCCACCGAATCCAAGAGACCCAGTACTTC. Protein: CSVDGPHRIQETQYF. The full variable domain, rest sourced from reference TRBV29-1 and TRBJ2-5, is SAVISQKPSRDICQRGTSLTIQCQVDSQVTMMFWYRQQPGQSLTLIATANQGSEATYESGFVIDKFPISRPNLTFSTLTVSNMSPEDSSIYLCSVDGPHRIQETQYFGPGTRLLVL.

The rearrangement joins TRBV7-6 to TRBJ2-3, with 7 nucleotides matching TRBD2. CDR3 length: 19 residues. Per germline, CDR1 SGHVS and CDR2 FNYEAQ. V lost 0 bases, J lost 4 bases, and 16 bases stayed unmatched. The CDR3 DNA reads TGTGCCAGCAGCTTAGCAGAGTTTGGCGGGGGTGACGTAGCAGATACGCAGTATTTT. This sequence encodes CASSLAEFGGGDVADTQYF.

The chain has TRBV4-2 and TRBJ2-3; D unclear. CDR3 length equals 15 residues. V gave up 1 base and J gave up 5 bases, with 13 bases separating them. Germline CDR1 LGHNA, CDR2 YNFKEQ. The chain's CDR3 is CASSQGFRDGDTQYF. CDR3 nucleotides: TGTGCCAGCAGCCAAGGTTTCCGCGACGGAGATACGCAGTATTTT.

The chain carries TRBV4-3 and TRBJ2-3, with D possibly being TRBD2 (5 bases). The germline CDR1 and CDR2 sequences are LGHNA and YSLEER. This CDR3 has 17 amino acids. The V gene lost 0 bases and the J gene lost 1 base, with 14 bases spanning the gap. The CDR3 nucleotides read TGCGCCAGCAGCCAAGACCCCGGGGAAGGAGGCACAGATACGCAGTATTTT. This sequence encodes CASSQDPGEGGTDTQYF.

This chain connects TRBV12-3 or TRBV12-4 to TRBJ1-2, with a tentative D call TRBD1 (5 bases). V shed 6 bases and J shed 1 base, with 12 bases lying between them. The CDR3 consists of 14 residues. The DNA of the CDR3 is TGTGCCAGCAGCCACAGCAGGGTTAACTATGGCTACACCTTC. Protein sequence: CASSHSRVNYGYTF.

At least ten counts were recorded for this clonotype. The V gene is TRBV27, the J gene TRBJ1-4; TRBD1 matches 8 bases. This CDR3 contains 13 residues. CDR1 MNHEY and CDR2 SMNVEV come from the germline V gene (reference sequence). V was clipped by 4 bases and J by 7 bases; unmatched bases: 2. The CDR3: CASSYGQGEKLFF. CDR3 bases: TGTGCCAGCAGTTATGGACAGGGTGAAAAACTGTTTTTT.

V gene TRBV4-2 combines with J gene TRBJ1-1; possibly TRBD1 for D (6 bases). There are 13 residues in the CDR3. CDR1 and CDR2 (germline): LGHNA, YNFKEQ. V dropped 3 bases and J dropped 4 bases, with 9 bases sitting between them. The CDR3 sequence is CASSHRGRTEAFF. In DNA, the CDR3 is TGTGCCAGCAGCCATCGGGGGCGCACTGAAGCTTTCTTT.

The rearrangement uses TRBV12-3 or TRBV12-4 and TRBJ2-1; D remains unclear. V was pared by 6 bases and J by 10 bases, with 10 bases between. This CDR3 comprises 11 residues. This CDR3 is CASSRVGEQFF. The CDR3 region has the DNA TGTGCCAGCAGCCGGGTGGGAGAGCAGTTCTTC.

The chain employs TRBV5-1 and TRBJ1-6, with unresolved D. The CDR3 is 15 amino acids. V lost 0 bases and J lost 7, with 11 bases in between. In germline, CDR1 is SGHRS, CDR2 YFSETQ. The CDR3 loop reads CASSLAWQPNSPLHF. The CDR3 nucleotides are TGCGCCAGCAGCTTGGCTTGGCAGCCAAATTCACCCCTCCACTTT.

The chain has TRBV5-1 and TRBJ1-2; the D gene is possibly TRBD1 (5 bases). This CDR3 has 16 residues. In germline, CDR1 is SGHRS, CDR2 YFSETQ. V lost 4 bases to trimming and J lost 4 bases, with 20 bases between them. Here the CDR3 reads CASSAEFHGTVYGYTF. The CDR3 coding sequence is TGCGCCAGCAGCGCCGAATTCCATGGGACGGTCTATGGCTACACCTTC. The full variable domain, in which reference TRBV5-1 and TRBJ1-2 provide the parts outside the CDR3, is KAGVTQTPRYLIKTRGQQVTLSCSPISGHRSVSWYQQTPGQGLQFLFEYFSETQRNKGNFPGRFSGRQFSNSRSEMNVSTLELGDSALYLCASSAEFHGTVYGYTFGSGTRLTVV.